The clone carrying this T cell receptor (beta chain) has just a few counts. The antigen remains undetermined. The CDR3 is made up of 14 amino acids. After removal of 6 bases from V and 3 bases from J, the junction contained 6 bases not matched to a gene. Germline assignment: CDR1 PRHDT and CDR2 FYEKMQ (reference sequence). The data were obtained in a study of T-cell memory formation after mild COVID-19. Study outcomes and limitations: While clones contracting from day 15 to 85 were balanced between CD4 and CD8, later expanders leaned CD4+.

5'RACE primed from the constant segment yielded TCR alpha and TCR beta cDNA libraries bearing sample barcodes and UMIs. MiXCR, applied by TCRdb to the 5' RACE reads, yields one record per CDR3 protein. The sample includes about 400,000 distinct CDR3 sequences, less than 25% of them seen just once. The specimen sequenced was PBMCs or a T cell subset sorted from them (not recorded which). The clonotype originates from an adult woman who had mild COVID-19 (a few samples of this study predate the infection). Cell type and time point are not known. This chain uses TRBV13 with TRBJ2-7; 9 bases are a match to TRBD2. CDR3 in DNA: TGTGCCAGCAGACGGACTAGCGAGTACTACGAGCAGTACTTC. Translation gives CASRRTSEYYEQYF.